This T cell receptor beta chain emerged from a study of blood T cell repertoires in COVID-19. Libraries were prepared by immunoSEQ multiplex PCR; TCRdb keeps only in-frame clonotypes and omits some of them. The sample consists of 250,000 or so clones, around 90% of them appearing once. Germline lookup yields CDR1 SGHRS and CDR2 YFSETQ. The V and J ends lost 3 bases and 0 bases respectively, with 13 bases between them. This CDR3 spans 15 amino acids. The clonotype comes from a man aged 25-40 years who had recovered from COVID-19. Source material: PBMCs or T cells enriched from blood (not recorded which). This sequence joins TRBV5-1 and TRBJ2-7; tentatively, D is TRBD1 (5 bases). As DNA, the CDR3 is TGCGCCAGCAGCTACTTGACAGATTCCTCCTACGAGCAGTACTTC. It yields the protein CASSYLTDSSYEQYF.